Listed below are T cell receptor beta chains from one sample, sequenced in a study of blood T cell repertoires in COVID-19. TCRdb's copy holds only in-frame clones and misses some; the assay was immunoSEQ multiplex PCR. The sample lists about 94,000 clones; over 70% were seen once. Specimen: peripheral blood. Source of these receptors: a human donor in a cohort sampled during active COVID-19. Each CDR3 is given with its conserved first and last residue. D genes are given only for firm matches. Clone sizes are given selectively: once, few, many, or a class where the clone is expanded.

v_gene	len	abundance	j_gene	d_gene	CDR3nt	CDR3aa
TRBV11-2	14	NA	TRBJ1-2	NA	TGTGCCAGCAGCTCAACAGGGTTCTACTATGGCTACACCTTC	CASSSTGFYYGYTF
TRBV7-3	13	NA	TRBJ1-2	NA	TGTGCCAGCAGCTTAGACCGGGGCTATGGCTACACCTTC	CASSLDRGYGYTF
TRBV19	17	NA	TRBJ1-1	TRBD1	TGTGCCAGTAGTATAAGCAGGGGGCAAGGTATGAACACTGAAGCTTTCTTT	CASSISRGQGMNTEAFF
TRBV7-9	17	NA	TRBJ2-7	TRBD1	TGTGCCAGCAGCTTAGGGGACAGGGGGTTCTTTTCCTACGAGCAGTACTTC	CASSLGDRGFFSYEQYF
TRBV7-2	13	NA	TRBJ2-7	NA	TGTGCCAGCAGCTCGCGGGTGGGGTACGAGCAGTACTTC	CASSSRVGYEQYF
TRBV30	13	few	TRBJ2-7	NA	TGTGCCTGGGGCGGACGGGGGATCTACGAGCAGTACTTC	CAWGGRGIYEQYF
TRBV6-1	14	NA	TRBJ1-1	NA	TGTGCCAGCAGTGACAACAACATGAACACTGAAGCTTTCTTT	CASSDNNMNTEAFF
TRBV5-1	14	NA	TRBJ1-2	TRBD1	TGCGCCAGCCGCCCTGGACAGGAGAACTATGGCTACACCTTC	CASRPGQENYGYTF
TRBV3-1/TRBV3-2	12	NA	TRBJ2-5	NA	TGTGCCAGCAGCCAAGATGAGAGGGACCAGTACTTC	CASSQDERDQYF
TRBV5-6	12	NA	TRBJ2-7	TRBD1	TGTGCCAGCAGCTCGCCGGGACAGGGGGTTTACTTC	CASSSPGQGVYF
TRBV30	15	once	TRBJ1-5	NA	TGTGCCTGGAGTCGCGGGACGGATAGCAATCAGCCCCAGCATTTT	CAWSRGTDSNQPQHF
TRBV15	16	few	TRBJ2-1	TRBD2	TGTGCCACCAGCAGAGATGGGACTAGCGGGAGAAGTGAGCAGTTCTTC	CATSRDGTSGRSEQFF
TRBV6-5	14	NA	TRBJ1-5	TRBD1	TGTGCCTCGCAACCCGACAGGGGTCGCCGGGCCCAGCATTTT	CASQPDRGRRAQHF
TRBV30	15	NA	TRBJ2-5	TRBD2	TGTGCCTGGAGCCTCGGGCTAGCGGGAACGGAGACCCAGTACTTC	CAWSLGLAGTETQYF
TRBV28	14	few	TRBJ2-7	NA	TGTGCCAGCAGAACCGGGACACTCGCCTACGAGCAGTACTTC	CASRTGTLAYEQYF
TRBV7-3	14	NA	TRBJ2-1	TRBD2	TGTGCCAGCAGCCGAGGACTAGAGGTCAATGAGCAGTTCTTC	CASSRGLEVNEQFF
TRBV6-1	14	NA	TRBJ2-7	NA	TGTGCCAGCAGTGAAGTATTAGTCTCCTACGAGCAGTACTTC	CASSEVLVSYEQYF
TRBV28	15	NA	TRBJ1-1	NA	TGTGCCAGCAGCCTTGGAGCCGTGGGTAACACTGAAGCTTTCTTT	CASSLGAVGNTEAFF
TRBV6-4	19	few	TRBJ2-1	NA	TGTGCCAGCACCCAAACCCCTCCCCGGCTGGGCAGCTCCTACAATGAGCAGTTCTTC	CASTQTPPRLGSSYNEQFF
TRBV4-2	15	few	TRBJ2-1	TRBD1	TGTGCCAGCAGCCCGCCGGGACAGGGGAACAATGAGCAGTTCTTC	CASSPPGQGNNEQFF
TRBV6-1	13	NA	TRBJ1-2	TRBD1	TGTGCCAGCAGTGAAGCACAGGGGAGGGGCTACACCTTC	CASSEAQGRGYTF
TRBV12-3/TRBV12-4	13	few	TRBJ1-1	NA	TGTGCCAGCAGTACGGGACAGAACACTGAAGCTTTCTTT	CASSTGQNTEAFF